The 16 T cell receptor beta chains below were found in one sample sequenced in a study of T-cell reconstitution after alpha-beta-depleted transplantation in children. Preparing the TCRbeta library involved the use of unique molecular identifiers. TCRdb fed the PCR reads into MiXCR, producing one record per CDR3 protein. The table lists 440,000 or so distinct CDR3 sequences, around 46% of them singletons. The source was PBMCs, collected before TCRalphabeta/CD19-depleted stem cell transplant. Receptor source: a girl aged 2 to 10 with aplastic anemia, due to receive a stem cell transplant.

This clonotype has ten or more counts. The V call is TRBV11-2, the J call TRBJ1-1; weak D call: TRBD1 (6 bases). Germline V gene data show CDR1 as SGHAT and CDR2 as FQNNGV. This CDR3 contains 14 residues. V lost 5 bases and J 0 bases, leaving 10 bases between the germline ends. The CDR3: CASSPRQVNTEAFF. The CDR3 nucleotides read TGTGCCAGCAGCCCAAGACAGGTGAACACTGAAGCTTTCTTT.

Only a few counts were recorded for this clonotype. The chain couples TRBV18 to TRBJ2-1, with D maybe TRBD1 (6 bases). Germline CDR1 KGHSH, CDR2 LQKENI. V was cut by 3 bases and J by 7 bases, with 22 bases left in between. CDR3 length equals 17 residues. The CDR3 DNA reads TGTGCCAGCTCACCCGAGGCCGGGCCTGGGACAATTAATGAGCAGTTCTTC. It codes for CASSPEAGPGTINEQFF.

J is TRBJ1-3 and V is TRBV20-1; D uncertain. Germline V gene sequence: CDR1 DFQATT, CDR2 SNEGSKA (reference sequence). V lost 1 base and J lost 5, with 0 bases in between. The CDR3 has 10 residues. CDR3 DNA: TGCAGTGCTAGAGGAAACACCATATATTTT. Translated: CSARGNTIYF.

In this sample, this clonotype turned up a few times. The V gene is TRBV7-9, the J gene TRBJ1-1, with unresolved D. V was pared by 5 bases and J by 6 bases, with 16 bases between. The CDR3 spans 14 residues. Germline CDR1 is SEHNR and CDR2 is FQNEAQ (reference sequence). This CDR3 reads CASSTWQDKPEAFF. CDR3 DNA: TGTGCCAGCAGCACCTGGCAGGATAAGCCTGAAGCTTTCTTT.

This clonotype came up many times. CDR3 nucleotides: TGTGCCAGCAGTTCGAGAACTGGACAGACCTACGAGCAGTACTTC. Translated, it gives CASSSRTGQTYEQYF. The chain couples TRBV27 to TRBJ2-7, with a weak D call TRBD1 (6 bases). Germline-derived CDR1 and CDR2 are MNHEY and SMNVEV (reference sequence). There are 15 residues in the CDR3. Trimming stripped 4 bases from V and 2 bases from J, with 15 bases between.

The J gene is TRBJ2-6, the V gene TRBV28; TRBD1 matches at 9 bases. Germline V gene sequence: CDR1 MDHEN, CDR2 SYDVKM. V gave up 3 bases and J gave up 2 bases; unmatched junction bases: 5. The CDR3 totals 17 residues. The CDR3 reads CASSFRDRAAGANVLTF. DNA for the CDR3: TGTGCCAGCAGTTTTAGGGACAGGGCTGCTGGGGCCAACGTCCTGACTTTC. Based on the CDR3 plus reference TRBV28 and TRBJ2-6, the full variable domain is DVKVTQSSRYLVKRTGEKVFLECVQDMDHENMFWYRQDPGLGLRLIYFSYDVKMKEKGDIPEGYSVSREKKERFSLILESASTNQTSMYLCASSFRDRAAGANVLTFGAGSRLTVL.

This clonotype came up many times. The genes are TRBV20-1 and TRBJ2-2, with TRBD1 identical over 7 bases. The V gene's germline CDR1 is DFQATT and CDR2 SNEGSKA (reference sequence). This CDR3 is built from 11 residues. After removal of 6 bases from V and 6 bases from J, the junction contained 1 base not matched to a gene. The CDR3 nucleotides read TGCAGTGCACAGGGGCCCGGGGAGCTGTTTTTT. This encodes CSAQGPGELFF.

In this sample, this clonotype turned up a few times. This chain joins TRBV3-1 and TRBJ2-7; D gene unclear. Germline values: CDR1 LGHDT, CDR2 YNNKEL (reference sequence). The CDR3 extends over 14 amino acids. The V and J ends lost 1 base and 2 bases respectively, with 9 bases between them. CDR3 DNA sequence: TGTGCCAGCAGCCAAGGGAGCGCTACCTACGAGCAGTACTTC. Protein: CASSQGSATYEQYF.

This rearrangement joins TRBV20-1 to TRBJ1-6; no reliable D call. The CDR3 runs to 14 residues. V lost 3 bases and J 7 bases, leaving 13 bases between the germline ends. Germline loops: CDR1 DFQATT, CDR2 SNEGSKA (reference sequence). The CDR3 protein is CSASSPFGNSPLHF. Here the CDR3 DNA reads TGCAGTGCTAGTTCGCCCTTTGGGAATTCACCCCTCCACTTT.

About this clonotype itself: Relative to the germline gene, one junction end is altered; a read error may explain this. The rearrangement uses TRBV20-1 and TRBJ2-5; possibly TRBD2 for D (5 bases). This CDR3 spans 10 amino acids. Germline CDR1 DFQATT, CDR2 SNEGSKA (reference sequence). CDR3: CSAPELRTGF. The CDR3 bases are TGCAGTGCTCCGGAACTGAGAACGGGGTTC.

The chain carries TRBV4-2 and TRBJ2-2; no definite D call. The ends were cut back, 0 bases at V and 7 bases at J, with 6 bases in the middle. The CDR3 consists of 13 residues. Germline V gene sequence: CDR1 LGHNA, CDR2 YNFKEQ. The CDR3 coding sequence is TGTGCCAGCAGCCAAGAGCGGAACGGGGAGCTGTTTTTT. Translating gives CASSQERNGELFF.

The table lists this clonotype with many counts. Here the CDR3 reads CASRDTYNEQFF. In DNA form, the CDR3 reads TGTGCCAGCAGGGACACGTACAATGAGCAGTTCTTC. This chain connects TRBV6-6 to TRBJ2-1, with D maybe TRBD1 (5 bases). With 6 bases removed from V and 4 bases from J, the gap between germline ends came to 7 bases. Germline V CDR1 and CDR2: MNHNY, SVGAGI (reference sequence). CDR3 size: 12 residues.

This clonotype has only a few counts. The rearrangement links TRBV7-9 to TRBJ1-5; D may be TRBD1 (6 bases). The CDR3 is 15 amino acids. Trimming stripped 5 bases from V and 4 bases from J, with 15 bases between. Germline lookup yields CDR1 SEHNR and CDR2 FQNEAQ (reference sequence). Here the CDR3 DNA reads TGTGCCAGCAGCCCGGCCCGACAGGAAAATCAGCCCCAGCATTTT. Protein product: CASSPARQENQPQHF.

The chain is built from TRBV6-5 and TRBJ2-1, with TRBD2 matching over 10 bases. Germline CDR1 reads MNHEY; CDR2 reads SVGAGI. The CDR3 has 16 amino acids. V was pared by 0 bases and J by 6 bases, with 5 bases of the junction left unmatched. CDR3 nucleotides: TGTGCCAGCAGTTACTCGATAAGCGGGGGGGCCAATGAGCAGTTCTTC. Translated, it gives CASSYSISGGANEQFF.

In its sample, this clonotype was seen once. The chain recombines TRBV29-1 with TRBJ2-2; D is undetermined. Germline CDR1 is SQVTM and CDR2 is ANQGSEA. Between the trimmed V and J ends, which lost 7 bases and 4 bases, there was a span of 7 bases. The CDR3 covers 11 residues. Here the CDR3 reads CSAKSTGELFF. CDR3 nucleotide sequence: TGCAGCGCCAAGAGCACCGGGGAGCTGTTTTTT.

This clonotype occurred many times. The CDR3 DNA sequence: TGTGCCAGCTCACCAGGGCTAGCGGGAAACACCGGGGAGCTGTTTTTT. This codes for CASSPGLAGNTGELFF. This sequence joins TRBV18 and TRBJ2-2; 9 bases are shared with TRBD2. CDR3 size: 16 residues. V lost 2 bases to trimming and J lost 2 bases; unmatched junction nucleotides: 3. CDR1 is KGHSH, CDR2 LQKENI, per germline.